Following are 5 T cell receptor beta chains from one sample sequenced in a study of T cells in Graves' hyperthyroidism and ophthalmopathy. Researchers took RNA transcripts and amplified the TCR beta CDR3 regions from them. With the HTBI primer set, the TCR CDR3 went through a first round of RT-PCR. In TCRdb, the multiplex PCR reads were re-called with MiXCR into one record per CDR3 protein. Of about 840,000 distinct CDR3 sequences listed, 35% to 40% are singletons. The sequencing sample was made of blood. These receptors all stem from a man aged 18 to 35 with Graves' hyperthyroidism.

A word on this clonotype: Mismatch with germline at one junction end may stem from a read error. Written as DNA, the CDR3 is TGCGCCAGCAGCCAAGAAGGGGCAAATCAGCCCCAGCATTTT. Its translation: CASSQEGANQPQHF. V is TRBV7-9 and J is TRBJ1-5, with D tentatively TRBD1 (5 bases). The CDR3 runs to 14 residues. Germline values: CDR1 SEHNR, CDR2 FQNEAQ (reference sequence).

This clonotype was seen a handful of times. The J gene is TRBJ2-2, the V gene TRBV9, with unresolved D. Germline CDR1 reads SGDLS; CDR2 reads YYNGEE. The CDR3 covers 15 residues. V gave up 2 bases and J gave up 0 bases, with 8 bases separating them. The CDR3 region has the DNA TGTGCCAGCAGCGTGGGCAGCCCGAACACCGGGGAGCTGTTTTTT. It encodes CASSVGSPNTGELFF.

The CDR3 region has the DNA TGTGCCAGCAGCTTGCGGGTAGTCTATGGCTACACCTTC. Amino acid sequence: CASSLRVVYGYTF. The chain has TRBV5-6 and TRBJ1-2; no clear D gene. Germline values: CDR1 SGHDT, CDR2 YYEEEE. Trimming left V 1 base short and J 4 bases short, with 8 bases between. The CDR3 covers 13 residues. Filled out from reference TRBV5-6 and TRBJ1-2, the complete variable domain reads DAGVTQSPTHLIKTRGQQVTLRCSPKSGHDTVSWYQQALGQGPQFIFQYYEEEERQRGNFPDRFSGHQFPNYSSELNVNALLLGDSALYLCASSLRVVYGYTFGSGTRLTVV.

As concerns this clonotype: A much larger clone differs by one base, so this may be a read error. The rearrangement uses TRBV20-1 and TRBJ2-7, with no clear D. Germline lookup yields CDR1 DFQATT and CDR2 SNEGSKA (reference sequence). This CDR3 region has 11 residues. The CDR3 DNA follows: TGCAGCTCGGTTAGCAGCTACGAGCAGTACTTC. This encodes CSSVSSYEQYF.

In its sample, this clonotype was seen many times. The chain couples TRBV10-3 to TRBJ2-7, with D possibly called TRBD1 or TRBD2 (5 bases each). The V end lost 4 bases, the J end lost 2 bases, and 9 bases lay between the germline ends. Germline V gene sequence: CDR1 ENHRY, CDR2 SYGVKD. This CDR3 is 13 amino acids long. In nucleotides, the CDR3 is TGTGCCATCAGTGGGGGGAGCACCTACGAGCAGTACTTC. This sequence encodes CAISGGSTYEQYF.